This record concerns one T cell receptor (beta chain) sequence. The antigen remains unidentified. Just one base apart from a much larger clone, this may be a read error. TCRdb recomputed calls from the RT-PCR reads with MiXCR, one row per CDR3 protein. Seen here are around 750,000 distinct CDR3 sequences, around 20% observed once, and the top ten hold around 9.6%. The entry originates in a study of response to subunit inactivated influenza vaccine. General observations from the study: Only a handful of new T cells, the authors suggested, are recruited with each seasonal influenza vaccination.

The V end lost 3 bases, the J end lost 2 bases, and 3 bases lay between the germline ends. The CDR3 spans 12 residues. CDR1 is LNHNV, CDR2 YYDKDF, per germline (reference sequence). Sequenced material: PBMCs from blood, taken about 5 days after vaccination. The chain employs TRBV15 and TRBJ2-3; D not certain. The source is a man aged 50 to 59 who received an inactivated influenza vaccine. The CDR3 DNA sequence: TGTGCCACCAGCAGGTACACAGATACGCAGTATTTT. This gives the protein CATSRYTDTQYF.